One sample yielded the 16 T cell receptor beta chains listed below, sequenced in a study of blood T cells in healthy people across ages (dated by TCRdb to between 2014 and 2017). Library method: 5' RACE. Sequencing was carried out with an Illumina HiSeq 2500. A second roughly 6 to 11 cycle PCR used a sample-barcoded 5' primer and a J-beta primer mix. The public sequencing data were trimmed at Q25 with fastp and processed into clonotypes with MiXCR by TCRdb, which kept only in-frame beta chains. Identical CDR3 protein sequences are pooled into one entry, listed with their most common genes and DNA. Within this sample are approximately 850,000 distinct CDR3 sequences, with 58% of them counted one time only. The ten biggest clones cover about 20% of the sample. Sequenced input: blood. The receptors come from a man aged 25 to 45 in good health.

The chain's CDR3 is CASKRGSSYNEQFF. The CDR3 coding sequence is TGTGCCAGTAAGCGGGGGAGCTCCTACAATGAGCAGTTCTTC. This chain uses TRBV6-5 with TRBJ2-1; 8 bases agree with TRBD2. The germline gives CDR1 MNHEY, CDR2 SVGAGI. The CDR3 consists of 14 residues. V was pared by 9 bases and J by 0 bases, with 4 bases of the junction left unmatched.

In the case of this clonotype: One base away lies a much larger clone, so this may be a sequencing read error. V and J are TRBV5-6 and TRBJ2-7, with a possible D match to TRBD2 (6 bases). Germline V gives CDR1 SGHDT, CDR2 YYEEEE. The CDR3 spans 15 residues. Deletions cut 0 bases from V and 7 bases from J, with 17 bases between. For the CDR3, the DNA is TGTGCCAGCAGCTTGGCCGCCGGGAGCAGGAATGAGCAGTACTTC. Translated: CASSLAAGSRNEQYF.

This clonotype was seen only a few times. The rearrangement uses TRBV11-2 and TRBJ2-3; 8 bases are a match to TRBD2. V lost 4 bases, J lost 0 bases, and 6 bases stayed unmatched. CDR1 and CDR2 from the germline V gene are SGHAT and FQNNGV. There are 16 residues in the CDR3. CDR3 nucleotides: TGTGCCAGCAGCTCTATAGCGGGGATAAGCACAGATACGCAGTATTTT. This sequence encodes CASSSIAGISTDTQYF.

This clonotype was picked up a small number of times. The V and J genes are TRBV7-2 and TRBJ2-3, with 10 nucleotides matching TRBD2. The germline V gene encodes CDR1 SGHTA and CDR2 FQGNSA. V shed 2 bases, J shed 1 base, and the junction held 3 bases outside the gene matches. The CDR3 totals 16 residues. CDR3 in amino acids: CASSLTAGGRTDTQYF. The DNA for the CDR3 is TGTGCCAGCAGCTTAACAGCGGGGGGGCGCACAGATACGCAGTATTTT. The whole variable domain, remainder taken from reference TRBV7-2 and TRBJ2-3, is GAGVSQSPSNKVTEKGKDVELRCDPISGHTALYWYRQSLGQGLEFLIYFQGNSAPDKSGLPSDRFSAERTGGSVSTLTIQRTQQEDSAVYLCASSLTAGGRTDTQYFGPGTRLTVL.

The rearrangement links TRBV20-1 to TRBJ2-5, with TRBD1 identical over 8 bases. V gave up 3 bases and J gave up 11 bases; unmatched junction bases: 14. The CDR3 runs 14 residues. In germline, CDR1 is DFQATT, CDR2 SNEGSKA (reference sequence). The DNA of the CDR3 is TGCAGTGCTAGTCGGGGACAGGCTCGTGGGGAGCAGTACTTC. Amino acid sequence: CSASRGQARGEQYF.

The table lists this clonotype with a few counts. The V call is TRBV9, the J call TRBJ2-1; 7 nucleotides line up with TRBD2. The germline V gene encodes CDR1 SGDLS and CDR2 YYNGEE. CDR3 length equals 20 residues. Trimming at V came to 4 bases and at J to 0 bases, leaving 19 bases not matched to a gene. Here the CDR3 reads CASSHPSGTIGQSSYNEQFF. In DNA, the CDR3 is TGTGCCAGCAGCCACCCGTCCGGGACTATCGGACAAAGCTCCTACAATGAGCAGTTCTTC.

This clonotype has only one observation. The chain recombines TRBV4-3 with TRBJ2-1, with 10 bases identical to TRBD2. Germline V gives CDR1 LGHNA, CDR2 YSLEER. The CDR3 runs to 16 residues. The V segment lost 0 bases and the J segment 7 bases; nucleotides outside the gene matches: 6. Here the CDR3 reads CASSQDRTSGGNEQFF. The CDR3 coding sequence is TGCGCCAGCAGCCAAGATCGGACTAGCGGAGGGAATGAGCAGTTCTTC.

The sample holds a few counts of this clonotype. This chain joins TRBV4-3 and TRBJ2-7; no reliable D call. Trimming took 0 bases from V and 2 from J, leaving 11 bases between them. CDR1 is LGHNA, CDR2 YSLEER, per germline. The CDR3 contains 15 residues. Here the CDR3 DNA reads TGCGCCAGCAGCCAAGATTCTGGCGGCCCCTACGAGCAGTACTTC. It specifies CASSQDSGGPYEQYF.

V usage is TRBV10-3 and J usage is TRBJ2-3, with TRBD2 identical over 8 bases. This CDR3 contains 14 residues. The ends lost 7 bases at V and 4 bases at J; junction bases unmatched: 7. CDR1 and CDR2 from the germline V gene are ENHRY and SYGVKD. Written as DNA, the CDR3 is TGTGCCATCACCATTAGCGGGAACGCAGATACGCAGTATTTT. Amino acid sequence: CAITISGNADTQYF.

The CDR3 coding sequence is TGTGCCAGCAGTACGGGGAACAATCAGCCCCAGCATTTT. It encodes CASSTGNNQPQHF. The genes are TRBV6-6 and TRBJ1-5; D gene uncertain. Germline CDR1 and CDR2: MNHNY and SVGAGI (reference sequence). Trimming removed 5 bases at V and 3 bases at J, with 8 bases between. The CDR3 runs to 13 residues.

The sample holds a few counts of this clonotype. The rearrangement links TRBV29-1 to TRBJ2-7; D uncertain. The V gene lost 4 bases and the J gene lost 2 bases, with 6 bases spanning the gap. This CDR3 spans 11 amino acids. Per the germline V gene, CDR1 is SQVTM and CDR2 is ANQGSEA. The CDR3 protein is CSVAETYEQYF. For the CDR3, the DNA is TGCAGCGTTGCGGAAACCTACGAGCAGTACTTC.

This rearrangement joins TRBV3-1 to TRBJ1-4; weak D call: TRBD1 (6 bases). Trimming took 1 base from V and 2 from J, leaving 11 bases between them. CDR3 size: 16 residues. Germline lookup yields CDR1 LGHDT and CDR2 YNNKEL (reference sequence). CDR3 nucleotides: TGTGCCAGCAGCCAAGGTTCCAGGGGTACTAATGAAAAACTGTTTTTT. It specifies CASSQGSRGTNEKLFF.

The J gene is TRBJ2-7, the V gene TRBV19; 7 bases agree with TRBD2. The CDR3 runs to 15 residues. From germline, CDR1 is LNHDA and CDR2 SQIVND (reference sequence). V was clipped by 5 bases and J by 4 bases; unmatched bases: 11. Here the CDR3 DNA reads TGTGCCAGTAGTTTCCTATGCGGGAGCGCTTACGAGCAGTACTTC. Amino acids: CASSFLCGSAYEQYF.

The chain couples TRBV6-5 to TRBJ1-2; TRBD1 might be the D (5 bases). The germline V gene has CDR1 MNHEY and CDR2 SVGAGI. The ends were cut back, 5 bases at V and 6 bases at J, with 19 bases in the middle. The CDR3 length is 15 residues. CDR3 residues: CASSPPDSEIDGYTF. CDR3 coding DNA: TGTGCCAGCAGTCCTCCTGACAGTGAGATTGATGGCTACACCTTC.

In this sample, this clonotype turned up a few times. The chain carries TRBV20-1 and TRBJ2-1; 7 bases align to TRBD2. Germline CDR1 is DFQATT and CDR2 is SNEGSKA (reference sequence). V was pared by 0 bases and J by 5 bases, with 10 bases of the junction left unmatched. CDR3 length: 16 residues. The CDR3 DNA sequence: TGCAGTGCTAGAGATTTGGGAGGGAGGCCTGACAATGAGCAGTTCTTC. This encodes CSARDLGGRPDNEQFF.

The chain has TRBV5-5 and TRBJ2-7; D is ambiguous. In germline, CDR1 is SGHKS, CDR2 YYEKEE (reference sequence). This CDR3 is built from 13 residues. V was trimmed by 5 bases and J by 0 bases, leaving 9 bases between them. CDR3 nucleotide sequence: TGTGCCAGCAGATGGGAAGGCTCCTACGAGCAGTACTTC. Amino acid sequence: CASRWEGSYEQYF. The full variable domain, completed using reference TRBV5-5 and TRBJ2-7, is DAGVTQSPTHLIKTRGQQVTLRCSPISGHKSVSWYQQVLGQGPQFIFQYYEKEERGRGNFPDRFSARQFPNYSSELNVNALLLGDSALYLCASRWEGSYEQYFGPGTRLTVT.